Each of the 19 T cell receptor beta chains below was sequenced from the same sample in a study of immune evolution from preneoplasia to lung adenocarcinoma. Clones were read by immunoSEQ multiplex PCR, and TCRdb kept only the in-frame ones, dropping some. The data show approximately 6,000 clones, around 81% seen once. Specimen: FFPE normal lung tissue adjacent to the tumor. The receptors shown here come from a person over 45 with lung adenocarcinoma.

The genes are TRBV11-3 and TRBJ2-7; D uncertain. V lost 1 base and J 5 bases, leaving 12 bases between the germline ends. The CDR3 runs to 14 residues. The germline gives CDR1 SGHNT, CDR2 YENEEA. CDR3: CASSLGYPPNEQYF. Written as DNA, the CDR3 is TGTGCCAGCAGCTTAGGATACCCCCCAAACGAGCAGTACTTC.

The V and J genes are TRBV4-2 and TRBJ2-1, with D uncertain. Germline loops: CDR1 LGHNA, CDR2 YNFKEQ. The ends were cut back, 3 bases at V and 0 bases at J, with 18 bases in the middle. CDR3 size: 18 residues. The DNA of the CDR3 is TGTGCCAGCAGCCAGGATCTGGTCACGGACGGCTCCTACAATGAGCAGTTCTTC. Protein sequence: CASSQDLVTDGSYNEQFF.

This clone came up a few times. The rearrangement links TRBV21-1 to TRBJ2-5. TRBV21-1 corresponds to a pseudogene. The length of the CDR3 is 17 residues. The CDR3 DNA is TGTGCCAGCAGCAAAGAGAAGGGGCTAGCCTTCCAAGAGACCCAGTACTTC. This gives the protein CASSKEKGLAFQETQYF.

The chain recombines TRBV6-1 with TRBJ2-1; D ambiguous. The CDR3 runs to 15 residues. Germline CDR1 is MNHNS and CDR2 is SASEGT. V lost 7 bases, J lost 0 bases, and 13 bases lay in between. The CDR3 protein is CASKGSASSYNEQFF. The CDR3 coding sequence is TGTGCCAGCAAGGGAAGCGCAAGCTCCTACAATGAGCAGTTCTTC.

The chain couples TRBV21-1 to TRBJ2-7. TRBV21-1 is noted as a pseudogene. This CDR3 spans 16 amino acids. The CDR3 DNA is TGTGCCAGCAGCAAAGTGGGCTGTAGCTACGTGAGGGAGCAGTACTTC. Its translation is CASSKVGCSYVREQYF.

The genes are TRBV29-1 and TRBJ1-2; possibly TRBD1 for D (5 bases). CDR1 and CDR2 (germline): SQVTM, ANQGSEA. Trimming cost V 8 bases and J 6 bases, with 13 bases left between them. This CDR3 contains 11 residues. The CDR3 nucleotides read TGCAGCCTGCGGGACGGAGATGGCTACACCTTC. The encoded protein is CSLRDGDGYTF.

The chain employs TRBV21-1 and TRBJ1-5. TRBV21-1 is a pseudogene. This CDR3 has 17 amino acids. The CDR3 region has the DNA TGTGCCAGCAGCACGGCGGGGGAAGGGACTAGCAATCAGCCCCAGCATTTT. Its translation is CASSTAGEGTSNQPQHF.

The rearrangement joins TRBV29-1 to TRBJ2-2; D is uncertain. This CDR3 has 12 residues. CDR1 is SQVTM, CDR2 ANQGSEA, per germline. The V end was cut by 4 bases, the J end by 1 base, with 4 bases between. The CDR3 sequence: CSVGQNTGELFF. CDR3 in DNA: TGCAGCGTTGGACAGAACACCGGGGAGCTGTTTTTT.

V usage is TRBV2 and J usage is TRBJ1-2; D is unclear. The CDR3 has 12 amino acids. Trimming shortened V by 8 bases and J by 4 bases, and 11 bases separated the two germline ends. Looked up from germline, CDR1 is SNHLY and CDR2 is FYNNEI. CDR3 nucleotides: TGTGCCAGCCACGCGGGTATCTATGGCTACACCTTC. Residues: CASHAGIYGYTF.

J is TRBJ2-1 and V is TRBV30; a possible D gene is TRBD1 (6 bases). The germline V gene has CDR1 GTSNPN and CDR2 SVGIG (reference sequence). The V end was cut by 0 bases, the J end by 6 bases, with 12 bases between. The CDR3 runs to 14 residues. The CDR3 sequence: CAWSVGQNPNEQFF. In nucleotides, the CDR3 is TGTGCCTGGAGTGTTGGACAGAACCCCAATGAGCAGTTCTTC.

The V gene is TRBV2, the J gene TRBJ2-1; 8 bases fit TRBD2. The CDR3 has 16 residues. V lost 1 base, J lost 6 bases, and 8 bases stayed unmatched. Per germline, CDR1 SNHLY and CDR2 FYNNEI. The CDR3 nucleotides read TGTGCCAGCAGTGAAGAAGCGGGAGAGGCTGGCAATGAGCAGTTCTTC. Translation gives CASSEEAGEAGNEQFF.

The gene calls are TRBV4-1 and TRBJ1-4; no clear D gene. Per germline, CDR1 MGHRA and CDR2 YSYEKL. The CDR3 totals 16 residues. V dropped 1 base and J dropped 5 bases, with 14 bases sitting between them. DNA for the CDR3: TGCGCCAGCAGCCAAGGCTTCGGTCCCAAAAATGAAAAACTGTTTTTT. This translates into CASSQGFGPKNEKLFF.

The genes are TRBV27 and TRBJ2-7, with D tentatively TRBD1 or TRBD2 (6 bases each). This CDR3 is 17 amino acids long. From germline, CDR1 is MNHEY and CDR2 SMNVEV (reference sequence). The V end lost 1 base, the J end lost 5 bases, and 21 bases lay between the germline ends. CDR3 in amino acids: CASSLLPTGAADNEQYF. The CDR3 bases are TGTGCCAGCAGTTTATTACCTACGGGGGCGGCTGATAACGAGCAGTACTTC.

The chain links TRBV19 to TRBJ2-7; 12 bases fit TRBD1. Germline V gene lookup returns CDR1 LNHDA and CDR2 SQIVND (reference sequence). The CDR3 sequence is 16 residues long. J gave up 6 bases and V 3 bases, and 9 bases lay outside the gene matches. The CDR3 loop is CASSMGWGQGASEQYF. The CDR3, as DNA: TGTGCCAGTAGTATGGGGTGGGGACAGGGGGCTTCCGAGCAGTACTTC.

The genes are TRBV19 and TRBJ2-1; 9 nucleotides match TRBD1. This CDR3 is 14 amino acids long. Germline CDR1 is LNHDA and CDR2 is SQIVND (reference sequence). Trimming took 6 bases from V and 5 from J; bases not matched to a gene: 5. The CDR3 coding sequence is TGTGCCAGTAGGGGGACAGGGATGGACAATGAGCAGTTCTTC. It encodes CASRGTGMDNEQFF.

This sequence joins TRBV6-1 and TRBJ1-2, with 8 bases that match TRBD1. The CDR3 runs 16 residues. Germline V gene sequence: CDR1 MNHNS, CDR2 SASEGT. J gave up 7 bases and V 3 bases, and 13 bases lay outside the gene matches. CDR3 sequence reads: CASSDPGPTGDGGYTF. CDR3 DNA sequence: TGTGCCAGCAGTGACCCCGGACCGACAGGGGACGGTGGCTACACCTTC.

The J gene is TRBJ1-2, the V gene TRBV2; the D is unclear. The CDR3 totals 16 residues. Trimming pared 10 bases from V and 0 bases from J, leaving 21 bases between. CDR1 and CDR2 (germline): SNHLY, FYNNEI. The CDR3 loop reads CAKRPLDGSPNYGYTF. As DNA, the CDR3 is TGTGCCAAACGCCCCCTCGACGGAAGCCCTAACTATGGCTACACCTTC.

The chain is built from TRBV14 and TRBJ1-2; 7 positions agree with TRBD1. The CDR3 runs to 13 residues. The germline CDR1 and CDR2 sequences are SGHDN and FVKESK. V was pared by 3 bases and J by 4 bases, with 2 bases of the junction left unmatched. As DNA, the CDR3 is TGTGCCAGCAGCCAGACAGGGCTCTATGGCTACACCTTC. As protein: CASSQTGLYGYTF.

The chain combines TRBV7-3 with TRBJ2-2; D is unclear. Per germline, CDR1 SGHTA and CDR2 FQGTGA. The CDR3 loop spans 13 amino acids. Trimming shortened V by 5 bases and J by 6 bases, and 10 bases separated the two germline ends. In DNA form, the CDR3 reads TGTGCCAGCAGCCCAGTCTCTCCCGGGGAGCTGTTTTTT. Protein sequence: CASSPVSPGELFF.